This T cell receptor beta chain was observed in a study of cytomegalovirus exposure and HLA in healthy donors. The study ran its PCR with 60 Vbeta and 13 Jbeta primers. Profiled with immunoSEQ multiplex PCR; TCRdb holds only in-frame clones, not every one. Seen here are some 100,000 clones, 75% observed once, and the top ten hold under 11%. Though nominally healthy at sampling, donors likely had unrecorded immune exposures. This clone was seen a single time. Its specificity is unknown. The CDR3 has 13 amino acids. Germline V CDR1 and CDR2: SGHAT, FQDESV (reference sequence). Losses at the gene ends were 1 base for V and 8 bases for J; bases not matched to a gene: 4. Study-wide results and limits: TCR beta chain V- and J-gene trimming was linked, in a later analysis, to a missense variant in DCLRE1C.

This receptor was identified in a man in his fifties in good health and CMV-seronegative. The specimen was PBMCs. This chain links TRBV11-1 with TRBJ1-2, with TRBD1 matching over 7 bases. CDR3 loop: CASSLDRTGGYTF. The CDR3 region has the DNA TGTGCCAGCAGCTTAGACCGGACAGGAGGCTACACCTTC. The complete variable domain, with remaining parts taken from reference TRBV11-1 and TRBJ1-2, reads EAEVAQSPRYKITEKSQAVAFWCDPISGHATLYWYRQILGQGPELLVQFQDESVVDDSQLPKDRFSAERLKGVDSTLKIQPAELGDSAMYLCASSLDRTGGYTFGSGTRLTVV.